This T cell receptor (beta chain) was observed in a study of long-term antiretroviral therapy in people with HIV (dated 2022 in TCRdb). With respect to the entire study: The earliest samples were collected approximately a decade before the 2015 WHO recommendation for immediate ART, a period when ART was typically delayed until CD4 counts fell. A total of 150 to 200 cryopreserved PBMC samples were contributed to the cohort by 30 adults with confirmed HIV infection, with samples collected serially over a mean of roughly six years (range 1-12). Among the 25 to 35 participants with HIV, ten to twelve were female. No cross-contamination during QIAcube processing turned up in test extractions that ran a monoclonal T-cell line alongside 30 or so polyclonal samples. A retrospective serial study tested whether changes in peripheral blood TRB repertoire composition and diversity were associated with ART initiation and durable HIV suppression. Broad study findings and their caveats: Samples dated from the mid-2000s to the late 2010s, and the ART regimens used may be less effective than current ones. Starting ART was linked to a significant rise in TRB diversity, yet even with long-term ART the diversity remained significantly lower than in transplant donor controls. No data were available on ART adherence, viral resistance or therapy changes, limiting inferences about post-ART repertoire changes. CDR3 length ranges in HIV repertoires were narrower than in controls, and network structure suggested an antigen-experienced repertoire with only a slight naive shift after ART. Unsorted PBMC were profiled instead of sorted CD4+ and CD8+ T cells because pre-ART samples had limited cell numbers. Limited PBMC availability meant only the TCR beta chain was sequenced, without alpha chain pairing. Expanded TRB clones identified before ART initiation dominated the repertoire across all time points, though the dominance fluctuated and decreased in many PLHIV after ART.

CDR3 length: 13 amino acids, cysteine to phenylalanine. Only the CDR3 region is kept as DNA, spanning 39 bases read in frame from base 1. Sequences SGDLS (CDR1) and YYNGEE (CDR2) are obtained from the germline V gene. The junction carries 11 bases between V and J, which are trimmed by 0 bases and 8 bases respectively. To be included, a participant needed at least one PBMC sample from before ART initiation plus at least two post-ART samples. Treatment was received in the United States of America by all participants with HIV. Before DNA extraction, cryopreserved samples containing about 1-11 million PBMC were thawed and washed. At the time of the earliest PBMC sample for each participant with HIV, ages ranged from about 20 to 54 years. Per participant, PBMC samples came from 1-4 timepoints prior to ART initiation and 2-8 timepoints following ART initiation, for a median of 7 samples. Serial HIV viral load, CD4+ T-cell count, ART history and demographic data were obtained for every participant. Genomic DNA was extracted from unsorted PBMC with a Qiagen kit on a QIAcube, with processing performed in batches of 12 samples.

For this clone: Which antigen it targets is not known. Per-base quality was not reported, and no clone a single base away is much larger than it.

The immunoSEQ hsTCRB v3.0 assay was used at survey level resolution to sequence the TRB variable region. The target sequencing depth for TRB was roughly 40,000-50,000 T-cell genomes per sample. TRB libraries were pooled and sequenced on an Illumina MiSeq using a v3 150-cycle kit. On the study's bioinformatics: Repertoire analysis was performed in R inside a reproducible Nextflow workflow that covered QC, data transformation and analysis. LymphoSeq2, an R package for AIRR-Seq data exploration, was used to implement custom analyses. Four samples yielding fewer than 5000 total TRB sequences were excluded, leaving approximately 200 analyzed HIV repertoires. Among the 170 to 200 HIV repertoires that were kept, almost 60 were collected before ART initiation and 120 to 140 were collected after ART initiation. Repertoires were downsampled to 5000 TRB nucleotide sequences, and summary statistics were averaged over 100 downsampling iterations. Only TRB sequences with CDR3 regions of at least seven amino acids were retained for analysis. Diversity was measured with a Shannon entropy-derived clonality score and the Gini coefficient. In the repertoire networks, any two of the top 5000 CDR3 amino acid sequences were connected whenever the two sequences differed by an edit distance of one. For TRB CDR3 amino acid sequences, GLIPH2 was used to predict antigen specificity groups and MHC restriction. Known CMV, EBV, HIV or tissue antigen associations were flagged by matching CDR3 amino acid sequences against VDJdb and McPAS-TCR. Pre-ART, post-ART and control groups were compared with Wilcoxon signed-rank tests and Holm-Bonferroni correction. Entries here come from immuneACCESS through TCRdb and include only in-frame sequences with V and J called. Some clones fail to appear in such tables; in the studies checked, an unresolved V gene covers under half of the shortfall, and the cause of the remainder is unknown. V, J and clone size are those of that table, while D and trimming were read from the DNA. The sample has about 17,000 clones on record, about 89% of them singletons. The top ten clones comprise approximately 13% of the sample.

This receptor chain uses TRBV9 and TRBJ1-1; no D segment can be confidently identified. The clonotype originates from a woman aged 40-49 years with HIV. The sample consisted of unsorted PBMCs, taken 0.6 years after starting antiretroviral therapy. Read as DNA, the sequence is TGTGCCAGCAGCGTAGCTCCATCGGGGGAAGCTTTCTTT. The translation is CASSVAPSGEAFF. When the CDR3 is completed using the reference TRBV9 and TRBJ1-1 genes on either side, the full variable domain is DSGVTQTPKHLITATGQRVTLRCSPRSGDLSVYWYQQSLDQGLQFLIQYYNGEERAKGNILERFSAQQFPDLHSELNLSSLELGDSALYFCASSVAPSGEAFFGQGTRLTVV.